The clone carrying this TCR beta chain has ten or more counts. The data derive from a study of Graves' ophthalmopathy and Graves' hyperthyroidism. The CDR3 sequence is 16 residues long. The V gene lost 0 bases and the J gene lost 3 bases, with 17 bases spanning the gap. CDR1 and CDR2 from the germline V gene are DFQATT and SNEGSKA (reference sequence). The sequenced template was RNA, covering the TCR beta CDR3 region. HTBI primers were employed in first-round RT-PCR, then a second-round multiplex PCR followed. TCRdb ran MiXCR on the multiplex PCR reads and lists one entry per CDR3 protein. The data hold a few hundred thousand distinct CDR3 sequences, with 15% to 19% observed a single time.

This clonotype was obtained from a woman aged 18-29 years with stable Graves' hyperthyroidism. What was sequenced was peripheral blood. The chain combines TRBV20-1 with TRBJ1-1; tentatively, D is TRBD1 (6 bases). The DNA of the CDR3 is TGCAGTGCTAGAGATGTATCCGGGGGGCCGGACACTGAAGCTTTCTTT. Translation: CSARDVSGGPDTEAFF.